Below are 9 T cell receptor beta chains sequenced from a single sample in a study of blood T cell repertoires in COVID-19. Profiled with immunoSEQ multiplex PCR; TCRdb holds only in-frame clones, not every one. The sample records roughly 150,000 clones, around three quarters being singletons. The source material was PBMCs or T cells enriched from blood (not recorded which). The receptors derive from a woman aged 70-85 years in a cohort exposed to, infected with or recovered from COVID-19 (not recorded which).

In its sample, this clone was seen once. This chain connects TRBV11-2 to TRBJ2-7; possibly TRBD2 for D (6 bases). With 1 base removed from V and 11 bases from J, the gap between germline ends came to 15 bases. Germline V gene sequence: CDR1 SGHAT, CDR2 FQNNGV. The CDR3 consists of 13 residues. The CDR3 sequence: CASSLGQAGSKYF. The DNA for the CDR3 is TGTGCCAGCAGCTTAGGCCAAGCGGGTTCGAAGTACTTC.

A few counts support this clone. The same CDR3 is also encoded by other DNA sequences in this sample. V is TRBV7-3 and J is TRBJ2-1; D not resolved. Germline CDR1 and CDR2: SGHTA and FQGTGA. Between the trimmed V and J ends, which lost 1 base and 0 bases, there was a span of 7 bases. CDR3 size: 15 residues. CDR3 bases: TGTGCCAGCAGCTTAAATGGCGGCTCCTACAATGAGCAGTTCTTC. Translated: CASSLNGGSYNEQFF.

A few counts support this clone. This chain uses TRBV19 with TRBJ2-1; D may be TRBD2 (5 bases). Trimming took 5 bases from V and 1 from J, leaving 12 bases between them. Germline assignment: CDR1 LNHDA and CDR2 SQIVND (reference sequence). The CDR3 contains 15 residues. CDR3 bases: TGTGCCAGTAGTGTAGTAGCGAGGTCCTACAATGAGCAGTTCTTC. Its protein product is CASSVVARSYNEQFF.

The gene calls are TRBV6-5 and TRBJ2-2; 10 nucleotides agree with TRBD1. CDR1 is MNHEY and CDR2 is SVGAGI in the germline V gene. This CDR3 comprises 13 residues. V was clipped by 8 bases and J by 10 bases; unmatched bases: 7. CDR3 protein: CASYGTGVVELFF. CDR3 sequence (DNA): TGTGCCAGCTATGGGACAGGGGTCGTGGAGCTGTTTTTT.

This clone was picked up one time. This chain joins TRBV2 and TRBJ2-3; D not certain. Per the germline V gene, CDR1 is SNHLY and CDR2 is FYNNEI. CDR3 length: 13 amino acids. The V end was cut by 7 bases, the J end by 0 bases, with 8 bases between. CDR3 in DNA: TGTGCCAGCAAACTACTTAGCACAGATACGCAGTATTTT. Amino acid sequence: CASKLLSTDTQYF. Looking up the rest from reference TRBV2 and TRBJ2-3 gives the full variable domain: EPEVTQTPSHQVTQMGQEVILRCVPISNHLYFYWYRQILGQKVEFLVSFYNNEISEKSEIFDDQFSVERPDGSNFTLKIRSTKLEDSAMYFCASKLLSTDTQYFGPGTRLTVL.

This rearrangement joins TRBV19 to TRBJ2-1; D remains unclear. The CDR3 length is 14 residues. V was pared by 7 bases and J by 1 base, with 11 bases between. Germline CDR1 and CDR2: LNHDA and SQIVND (reference sequence). The CDR3 sequence: CASKRSESYNEQFF. DNA for the CDR3: TGTGCCAGTAAGAGGTCGGAGTCCTACAATGAGCAGTTCTTC.

J is TRBJ1-2 and V is TRBV6-5, with TRBD1 identical over 10 bases. Per the germline V gene, CDR1 is MNHEY and CDR2 is SVGAGI. The V gene end was trimmed by 4 bases and the J gene end by 7 bases; junction bases not matched to a gene: 6. This CDR3 spans 14 amino acids. The CDR3 region has the DNA TGTGCCAGCAGTTTCGACAGGGGGCTGGGTGGCTACACCTTC. Translated: CASSFDRGLGGYTF.

The V gene is TRBV11-3, the J gene TRBJ2-5; 12 nucleotides agree with TRBD2. V was pared by 6 bases and J by 2 bases, with 4 bases of the junction left unmatched. Germline values: CDR1 SGHNT, CDR2 YENEEA. CDR3 length: 15 residues. This CDR3 is CASRPGTSGQETQYF. The CDR3 DNA sequence: TGTGCCAGCAGGCCTGGGACTAGCGGGCAAGAGACCCAGTACTTC.

CDR3 nucleotides: TGTGCCAGCAGTAAACCGGGGACAGGGGGCAGCTACACCTTC. Encoded protein: CASSKPGTGGSYTF. The V and J genes are TRBV28 and TRBJ1-2; 12 bases are a match to TRBD1. CDR3 size: 14 residues. Germline V gene sequence: CDR1 MDHEN, CDR2 SYDVKM. V was clipped by 5 bases and J by 9 bases; unmatched bases: 7.